This TCR beta chain was sequenced during a study of T cells after yellow fever vaccination. Study as a whole: SMART-Seq v4 Ultra Low Input handled preparation of low-cell-number fractions.

The V gene lost 6 bases and the J gene lost 3 bases, with 16 bases spanning the gap. The V gene's germline CDR1 is SGHRS and CDR2 YFSETQ. This CDR3 spans 14 amino acids. Study observations and caveats: Within FACS-sorted repertoires, abundant clonotypes contaminating from the bulk population could be present. Post-booster samples contained most primary-vaccination clones (roughly 96% CD4, around 89% CD8).

Worth noting for this clonotype: Antigen: not known.

A universal primer site and UMIs were added as TCR cDNA was made by 5'RACE template switching. TCRdb passed the 5' RACE reads through MiXCR, listing each CDR3 protein once. This sample carries about 500,000 distinct CDR3 sequences, less than 20% of them seen once, and the ten largest clones take 17%. This chain joins TRBV5-1 and TRBJ2-7, with D maybe TRBD1 (6 bases). The specimen comprised PBMCs, sampled 4 to 6 days after the first yellow fever vaccination. The sequence was obtained from a man aged 18 to 29 who received the YFV17D yellow fever vaccine. As DNA, the CDR3 is TGCGCCAGCACCAAAGACAGGACGCTCTACGAGCAGTACTTC. It specifies CASTKDRTLYEQYF.